The text below deals with one T cell receptor beta chain. The antigen is undetermined. Libraries were prepared by immunoSEQ multiplex PCR; TCRdb keeps only in-frame clonotypes and omits some of them. The table has roughly 56,000 clones, around 89% seen once. The germline V gene has CDR1 MNHNS and CDR2 SASEGT. This CDR3 has 13 residues. V was pared by 2 bases and J by 6 bases, with 11 bases between. The data are from a study of PD-1 blockade in classical Hodgkin lymphoma. Regarding the study as a whole: Any patient who commenced nivolumab under 1 year after ASCT was excluded.

The patients all showed relapse after autologous stem cell transplantation, while their brentuximab vedotin exposure varied. Sequenced material: peripheral blood mononuclear cells (PBMCs), taken before the second cycle of nivolumab. The gene calls are TRBV6-1 and TRBJ2-7, with a tentative D call TRBD1 (5 bases). The TCR originated in a human donor with classical Hodgkin lymphoma. The CDR3 DNA sequence: TGTGCCAGCAGTGAATTAGGGGTTTCCGAGCAGTACTTC. Translation gives CASSELGVSEQYF.